These 18 T cell receptor beta chains were all obtained from the same sample, sequenced in a study of CD8 T cells in Susac syndrome. Reverse transcription of roughly 0.5 to 1 ug RNA used random hexamers. TCRdb analysed the immunoSEQ multiplex PCR reads with MiXCR anew, one entry per CDR3 protein. The data hold 250,000 or so distinct CDR3 sequences, with roughly 95% observed a single time. Sequencing was performed on CD4+ T cells from PBMCs. These receptors all stem from a human donor with multiple sclerosis.

The chain carries TRBV6-1 and TRBJ2-2, with D tentatively TRBD1 or TRBD2 (5 bases each). Germline assignment: CDR1 MNHNS and CDR2 SASEGT. The V gene lost 6 bases and the J gene lost 1 base, with 21 bases spanning the gap. The CDR3 covers 18 residues. CDR3 bases: TGTGCCAGCAGACTACCGGGGCCGCGGCCCGTGAACACCGGGGAGCTGTTTTTT. Its translation: CASRLPGPRPVNTGELFF.

The chain has TRBV28 and TRBJ2-5; no reliable D call. From germline, CDR1 is MDHEN and CDR2 SYDVKM. The V end lost 5 bases, the J end lost 5 bases, and 15 bases lay between the germline ends. This CDR3 comprises 14 residues. CDR3 sequence: CASSLSDPPETQYF. DNA of the CDR3: TGTGCCAGCAGTCTCTCCGACCCCCCGGAGACCCAGTACTTC.

This chain connects TRBV3-1 to TRBJ1-1; D is ambiguous. Trimming left V 0 bases short and J 9 bases short, with 5 bases between. CDR3 length equals 11 residues. Germline CDR1 is LGHDT and CDR2 is YNNKEL (reference sequence). In nucleotides, the CDR3 is TGTGCCAGCAGCCAAGAGCGGAAAGCTTTCTTT. It encodes CASSQERKAFF.

The V call is TRBV29-1, the J call TRBJ1-2; tentative D call: TRBD1 (5 bases). The length of the CDR3 is 11 residues. Per germline, CDR1 SQVTM and CDR2 ANQGSEA. Trimming took 7 bases from V and 2 from J, leaving 8 bases between them. CDR3 loop: CSAWGNYGYTF. In DNA form, the CDR3 reads TGCAGCGCTTGGGGGAACTATGGCTACACCTTC.

J is TRBJ2-1 and V is TRBV6-8; 12 bases fit TRBD2. Per the germline V gene, CDR1 is MNHGY and CDR2 is SAAAGT. This CDR3 is built from 16 residues. V shed 5 bases and J 4 bases; nucleotides not matched to a gene: 6. The CDR3 sequence is CASSLAGGPVYNEQFF. CDR3 bases: TGTGCCAGCAGTCTAGCGGGAGGGCCGGTGTACAATGAGCAGTTCTTC.

This chain uses TRBV20-1 with TRBJ1-6, with a weak D call TRBD1 (6 bases). Trimming removed 3 bases at V and 3 bases at J, with 9 bases between. From germline, CDR1 is DFQATT and CDR2 SNEGSKA (reference sequence). CDR3 length: 14 residues. CDR3 residues: CSARTGNYNSPLHF. CDR3 sequence (DNA): TGCAGTGCTAGGACAGGCAACTATAATTCACCCCTCCACTTT.

This chain joins TRBV20-1 and TRBJ2-3; D tentatively reads TRBD1 or TRBD2 (5 bases each). This CDR3 contains 13 residues. In germline, CDR1 is DFQATT, CDR2 SNEGSKA (reference sequence). Trimming took off 3 bases at V and 4 bases at J, with 11 bases between the two ends. CDR3 in amino acids: CSARGVGPDTQYF. For the CDR3, the DNA is TGCAGTGCTAGGGGGGTCGGGCCAGATACGCAGTATTTT.

The chain carries TRBV23-1 and TRBJ2-5, with 9 positions matching TRBD1. TRBV23-1 qualifies as an ORF whose function is uncertain. The CDR3 is 19 residues long. J was trimmed by 3 bases and V by 4 bases; bases with no gene match: 18. CDR3 bases: TGCGCCAGCAGTCGCACCAACGGGACAGGGTTCGGTTGGGAAGAGACCCAGTACTTC. It yields the protein CASSRTNGTGFGWEETQYF.

This chain uses TRBV18 with TRBJ2-5; D not certain. The V and J ends lost 3 bases and 3 bases respectively, with 11 bases between them. Germline lookup yields CDR1 KGHSH and CDR2 LQKENI. The CDR3 is 14 residues long. The CDR3 DNA follows: TGTGCCAGCTCACCCCCCGGTCGGGAAGAGACCCAGTACTTC. It yields the protein CASSPPGREETQYF.

The gene calls are TRBV6-6 and TRBJ2-3, with TRBD1 as a possible D gene (6 bases). V lost 2 bases and J 4 bases, leaving 13 bases between the germline ends. The CDR3 has 15 residues. Germline V gene lookup returns CDR1 MNHNY and CDR2 SVGAGI (reference sequence). The CDR3 DNA reads as TGTGCCAGCAGTTACACCCAGGGGTTCCCAGATACGCAGTATTTT. It is translated as CASSYTQGFPDTQYF.

As to this clonotype: It is unclear where the CDR3 begins or ends on the DNA, so no DNA is shown, and the CDR3 is as TCRdb lists it. The chain recombines TRBV29-1 with TRBJ2-2. With termini counted, the CDR3 has 14 amino acids. Germline loops: CDR1 SQVTM, CDR2 ANQGSEA. This CDR3 is CSVEEGRTPGSCFF.

J is TRBJ2-7 and V is TRBV6-5; tentative D call: TRBD1 (6 bases). Germline values: CDR1 MNHEY, CDR2 SVGAGI. V lost 0 bases, J lost 4 bases, and 10 bases lay in between. There are 14 residues in the CDR3. This chain's CDR3 is CASSYSAGVYEQYF. CDR3 in DNA: TGTGCCAGCAGTTACTCGGCAGGGGTATACGAGCAGTACTTC.

This chain connects TRBV12-3 or TRBV12-4 to TRBJ1-3; D is undetermined. V lost 8 bases and J lost 8, with 10 bases in between. The CDR3 runs 11 residues. Here the CDR3 DNA reads TGTGCCAGCCGTGGTAGGGACACCATATATTTT. The encoded protein is CASRGRDTIYF.

The chain employs TRBV7-3 and TRBJ1-6; no clear D gene. The CDR3 spans 13 residues. The germline V gene encodes CDR1 SGHTA and CDR2 FQGTGA. Trimming removed 1 base from V and 8 bases from J, with 6 bases in between. In nucleotides, the CDR3 is TGTGCCAGCAGCTTAAAGAGGTATTCACCCCTCCACTTT. Encoded protein: CASSLKRYSPLHF.

DNA for the CDR3: TGCAGCGCTACCGGACGGATGAACACCGGGGAGCTGTTTTTT. As protein: CSATGRMNTGELFF. The J gene is TRBJ2-2, the V gene TRBV29-1; no definite D call. Germline CDR1 reads SQVTM; CDR2 reads ANQGSEA. V shed 7 bases and J shed 1 base, with 13 bases lying between them. The CDR3 sequence is 14 residues long.

The gene calls are TRBV7-9 and TRBJ1-1, with a tentative D call TRBD1 (5 bases). The CDR3 spans 15 residues. V was cut by 1 base and J by 0 bases, with 9 bases left in between. Germline V lookup: CDR1 SEHNR, CDR2 FQNEAQ (reference sequence). In DNA, the CDR3 is TGTGCCAGCAGCTTAGTTAGGGGCATGAACACTGAAGCTTTCTTT. Its translation is CASSLVRGMNTEAFF.

The count of this clonotype is one. The chain couples TRBV9 to TRBJ1-1; D is undetermined. The length of the CDR3 is 13 residues. CDR1 is SGDLS and CDR2 is YYNGEE in the germline V gene. V was shortened by 3 bases and J by 2 bases, with 8 bases between the two germline ends. In DNA, the CDR3 is TGTGCCAGCAGCGAGCCAAGAAACACTGAAGCTTTCTTT. Amino acid sequence: CASSEPRNTEAFF.

J is TRBJ1-1 and V is TRBV11-2; D ambiguous. The V end lost 2 bases, the J end lost 2 bases, and 6 bases lay between the germline ends. The CDR3 runs 13 residues. Germline loops: CDR1 SGHAT, CDR2 FQNNGV. The CDR3: CASSLKTNTEAFF. The CDR3 nucleotides read TGTGCCAGCAGCTTAAAAACCAACACTGAAGCTTTCTTT.